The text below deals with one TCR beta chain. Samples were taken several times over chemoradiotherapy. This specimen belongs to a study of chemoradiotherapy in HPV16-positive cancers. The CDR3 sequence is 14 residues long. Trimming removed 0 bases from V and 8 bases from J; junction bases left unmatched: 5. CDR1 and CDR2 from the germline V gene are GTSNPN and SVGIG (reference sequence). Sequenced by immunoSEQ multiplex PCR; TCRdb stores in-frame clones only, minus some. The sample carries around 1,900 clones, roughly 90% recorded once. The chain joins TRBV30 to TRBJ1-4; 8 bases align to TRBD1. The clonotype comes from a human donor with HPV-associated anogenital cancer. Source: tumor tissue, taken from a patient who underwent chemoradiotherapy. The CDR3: CAWSVNTGGEKLFF. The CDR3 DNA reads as TGTGCCTGGAGTGTAAATACAGGGGGGGAAAAACTGTTTTTT. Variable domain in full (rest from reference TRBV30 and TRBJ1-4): SQTIHQWPATLVQPVGSPLSLECTVEGTSNPNLYWYRQAAGRGLQLLFYSVGIGQISSEVPQNLSASRPQDRQFILSSKKLLLSDSGFYLCAWSVNTGGEKLFFGSGTQLSVL.